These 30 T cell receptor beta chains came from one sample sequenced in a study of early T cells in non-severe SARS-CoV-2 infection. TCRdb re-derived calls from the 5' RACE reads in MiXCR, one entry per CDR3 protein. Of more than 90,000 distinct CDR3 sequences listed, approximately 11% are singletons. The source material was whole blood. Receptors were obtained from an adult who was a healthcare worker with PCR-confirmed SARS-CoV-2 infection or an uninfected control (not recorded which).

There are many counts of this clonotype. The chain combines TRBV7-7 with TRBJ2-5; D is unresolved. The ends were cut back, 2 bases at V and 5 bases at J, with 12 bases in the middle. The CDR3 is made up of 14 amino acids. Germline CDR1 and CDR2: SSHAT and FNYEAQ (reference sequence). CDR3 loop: CASSLNPILETQYF. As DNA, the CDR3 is TGTGCCAGCAGCTTAAACCCAATTTTGGAGACCCAGTACTTC.

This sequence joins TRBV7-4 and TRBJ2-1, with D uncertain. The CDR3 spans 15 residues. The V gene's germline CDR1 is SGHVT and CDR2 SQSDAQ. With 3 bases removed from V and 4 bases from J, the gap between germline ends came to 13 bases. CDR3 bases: TGTGCCAGCAGCTTTGGGCCGGAGCCATACAATGAGCAGTTCTTC. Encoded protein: CASSFGPEPYNEQFF.

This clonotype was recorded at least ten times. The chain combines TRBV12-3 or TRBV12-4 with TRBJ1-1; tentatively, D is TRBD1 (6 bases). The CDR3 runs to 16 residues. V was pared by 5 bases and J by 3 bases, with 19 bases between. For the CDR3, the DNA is TGTGCCAGCAGTCTGTCGGGGGGCGTGGGCTACACTGAAGCTTTCTTT. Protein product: CASSLSGGVGYTEAFF.

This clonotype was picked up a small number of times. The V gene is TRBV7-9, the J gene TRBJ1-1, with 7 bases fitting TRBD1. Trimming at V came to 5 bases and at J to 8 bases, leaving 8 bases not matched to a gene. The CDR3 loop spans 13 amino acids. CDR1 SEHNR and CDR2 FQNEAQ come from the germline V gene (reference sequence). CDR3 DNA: TGTGCCAGCAGCCTTTTTGACAGGGAGGAAGCTTTCTTT. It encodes CASSLFDREEAFF.

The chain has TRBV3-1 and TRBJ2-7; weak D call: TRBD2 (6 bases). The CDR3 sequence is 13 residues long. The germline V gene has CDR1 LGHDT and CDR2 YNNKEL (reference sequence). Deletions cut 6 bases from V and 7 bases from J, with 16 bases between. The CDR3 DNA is TGTGCCAGCAGGGCGGGGACCCTCGTGGAGCAGTACTTC. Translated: CASRAGTLVEQYF.

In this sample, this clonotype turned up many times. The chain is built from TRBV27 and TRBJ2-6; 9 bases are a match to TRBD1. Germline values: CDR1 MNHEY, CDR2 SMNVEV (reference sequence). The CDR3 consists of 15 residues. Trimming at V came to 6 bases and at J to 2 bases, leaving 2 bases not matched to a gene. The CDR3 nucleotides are TGTGCCAGCAGGCGACAGGGGGCTGGGGCCAACGTCCTGACTTTC. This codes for CASRRQGAGANVLTF.

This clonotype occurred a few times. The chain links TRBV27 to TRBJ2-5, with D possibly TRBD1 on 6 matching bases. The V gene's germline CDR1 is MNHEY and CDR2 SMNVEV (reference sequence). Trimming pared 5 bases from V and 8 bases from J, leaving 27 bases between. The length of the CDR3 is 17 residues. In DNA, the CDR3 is TGTGCCAGCAGTACCGGGACACTCGCCCGAAGACAAGGTACCCAGTACTTC. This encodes CASSTGTLARRQGTQYF.

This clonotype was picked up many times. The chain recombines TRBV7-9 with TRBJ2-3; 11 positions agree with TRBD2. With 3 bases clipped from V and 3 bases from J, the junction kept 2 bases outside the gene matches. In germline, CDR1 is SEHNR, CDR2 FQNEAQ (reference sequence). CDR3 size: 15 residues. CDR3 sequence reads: CASSFSGRATDTQYF. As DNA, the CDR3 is TGTGCCAGCAGCTTTAGCGGGAGGGCAACAGATACGCAGTATTTT. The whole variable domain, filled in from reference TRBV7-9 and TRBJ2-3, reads DTGVSQNPRHKITKRGQNVTFRCDPISEHNRLYWYRQTLGQGPEFLTYFQNEAQLEKSRLLSDRFSAERPKGSFSTLEIQRTEQGDSAMYLCASSFSGRATDTQYFGPGTRLTVL.

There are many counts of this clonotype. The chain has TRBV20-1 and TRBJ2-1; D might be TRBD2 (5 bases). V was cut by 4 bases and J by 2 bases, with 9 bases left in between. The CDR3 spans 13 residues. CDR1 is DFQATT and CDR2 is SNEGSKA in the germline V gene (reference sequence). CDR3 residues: CSANPGAYNEQFF. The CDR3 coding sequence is TGCAGTGCTAATCCCGGGGCCTACAATGAGCAGTTCTTC.

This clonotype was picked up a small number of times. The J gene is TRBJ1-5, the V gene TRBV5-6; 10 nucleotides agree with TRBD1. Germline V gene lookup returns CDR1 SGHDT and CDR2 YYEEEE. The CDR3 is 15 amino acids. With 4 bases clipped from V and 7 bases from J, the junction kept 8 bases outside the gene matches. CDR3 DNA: TGTGCCAGCAGCCGGGACAGGGGAGGTCTCCAGCCCCAGCATTTT. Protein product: CASSRDRGGLQPQHF.

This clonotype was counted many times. The CDR3 loop is CASSRGLAAGNEQFF. The CDR3 bases are TGCGCCAGCAGTAGGGGACTAGCGGCTGGGAATGAGCAGTTCTTC. The chain combines TRBV5-1 with TRBJ2-1; 11 positions match TRBD2. Germline V gene sequence: CDR1 SGHRS, CDR2 YFSETQ. CDR3 length: 15 residues. V was clipped by 5 bases and J by 7 bases; unmatched bases: 8.

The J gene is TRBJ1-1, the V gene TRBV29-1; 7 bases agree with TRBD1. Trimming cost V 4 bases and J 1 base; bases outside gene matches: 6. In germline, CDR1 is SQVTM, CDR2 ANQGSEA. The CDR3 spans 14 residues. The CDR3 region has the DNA TGCAGCGTTGGCGAGGACAGGACGAACACTGAAGCTTTCTTT. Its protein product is CSVGEDRTNTEAFF.

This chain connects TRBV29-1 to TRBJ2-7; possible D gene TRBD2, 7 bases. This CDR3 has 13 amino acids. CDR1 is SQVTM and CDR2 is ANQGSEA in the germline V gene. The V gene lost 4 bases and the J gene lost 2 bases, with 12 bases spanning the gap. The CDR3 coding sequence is TGCAGCGTTGTCGGGGGGCCAACCTACGAGCAGTACTTC. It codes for CSVVGGPTYEQYF.

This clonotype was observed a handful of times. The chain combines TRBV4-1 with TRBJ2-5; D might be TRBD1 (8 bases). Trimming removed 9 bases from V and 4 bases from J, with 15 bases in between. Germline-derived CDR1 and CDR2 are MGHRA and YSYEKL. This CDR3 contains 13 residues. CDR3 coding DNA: TGCGCCAGTTCGGACAGGGAGGGAGAGACCCAGTACTTC. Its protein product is CASSDREGETQYF.

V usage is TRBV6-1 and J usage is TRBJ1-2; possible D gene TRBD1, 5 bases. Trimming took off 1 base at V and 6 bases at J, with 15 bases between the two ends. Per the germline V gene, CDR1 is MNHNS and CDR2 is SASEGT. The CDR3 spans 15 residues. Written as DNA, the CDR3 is TGTGCCAGCAGTGAAGGGCCTACTGGGGGTAATGGCTACACCTTC. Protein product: CASSEGPTGGNGYTF.

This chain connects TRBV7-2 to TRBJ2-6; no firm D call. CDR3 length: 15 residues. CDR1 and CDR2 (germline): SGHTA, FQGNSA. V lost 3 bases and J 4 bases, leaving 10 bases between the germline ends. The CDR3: CASSLTALGANVLTF. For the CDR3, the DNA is TGTGCCAGCAGCTTGACGGCTCTGGGGGCCAACGTCCTGACTTTC.

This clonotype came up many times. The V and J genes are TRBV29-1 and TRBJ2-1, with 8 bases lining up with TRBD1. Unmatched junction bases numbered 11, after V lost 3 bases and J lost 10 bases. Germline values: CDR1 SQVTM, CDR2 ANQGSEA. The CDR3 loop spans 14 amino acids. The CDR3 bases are TGCAGCGTTGATTATGGACAGGGAAGTCGGGAGCAGTTCTTC. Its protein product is CSVDYGQGSREQFF.

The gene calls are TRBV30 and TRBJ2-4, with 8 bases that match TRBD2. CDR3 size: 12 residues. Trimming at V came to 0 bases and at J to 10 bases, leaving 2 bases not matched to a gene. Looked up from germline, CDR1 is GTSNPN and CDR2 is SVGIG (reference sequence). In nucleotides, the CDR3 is TGTGCCTGGAGTGTCGGGAGGGGGATTCAGTACTTC. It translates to CAWSVGRGIQYF.

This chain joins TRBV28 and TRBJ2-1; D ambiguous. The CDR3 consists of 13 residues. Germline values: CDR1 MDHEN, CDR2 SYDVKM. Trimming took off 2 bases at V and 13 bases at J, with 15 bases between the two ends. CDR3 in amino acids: CASSLNINSGQFF. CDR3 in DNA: TGTGCCAGCAGTTTAAATATCAACAGTGGCCAGTTCTTC.

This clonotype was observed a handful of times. CDR3 protein: CASSLTGSGNTIYF. The CDR3 DNA follows: TGTGCCAGCAGTTTAACAGGGTCTGGAAACACCATATATTTT. The rearrangement joins TRBV6-5 to TRBJ1-3, with a tentative D call TRBD1 (6 bases). Trimming removed 4 bases at V and 1 base at J, with 8 bases between. This CDR3 has 14 amino acids. Looked up from germline, CDR1 is MNHEY and CDR2 is SVGAGI.

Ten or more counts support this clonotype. The CDR3 DNA reads TGTGCCAGCAGCTTAGCGGTAGGCCGATACACAGATACGCAGTATTTT. Its protein product is CASSLAVGRYTDTQYF. The chain is built from TRBV7-9 and TRBJ2-3; no definite D call. This CDR3 spans 16 amino acids. The germline gives CDR1 SEHNR, CDR2 FQNEAQ (reference sequence). Trimming stripped 0 bases from V and 2 bases from J, with 12 bases between.

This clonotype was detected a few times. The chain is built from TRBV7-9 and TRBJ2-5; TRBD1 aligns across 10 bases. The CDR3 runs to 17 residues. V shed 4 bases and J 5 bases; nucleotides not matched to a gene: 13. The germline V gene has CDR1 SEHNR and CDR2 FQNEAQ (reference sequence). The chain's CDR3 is CASSSQGQGGSGETQYF. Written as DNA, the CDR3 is TGTGCCAGCAGCTCCCAAGGACAGGGGGGCTCGGGGGAGACCCAGTACTTC.

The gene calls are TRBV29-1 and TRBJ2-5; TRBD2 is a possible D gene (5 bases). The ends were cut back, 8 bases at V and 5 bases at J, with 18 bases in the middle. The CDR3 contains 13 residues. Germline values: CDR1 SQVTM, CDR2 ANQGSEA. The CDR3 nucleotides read TGCAGCCTCTTGACGGGGTCTCGGGAGACCCAGTACTTC. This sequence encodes CSLLTGSRETQYF.

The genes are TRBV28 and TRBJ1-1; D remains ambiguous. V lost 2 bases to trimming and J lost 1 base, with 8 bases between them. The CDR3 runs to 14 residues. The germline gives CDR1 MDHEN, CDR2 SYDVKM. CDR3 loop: CASSLMSANTEAFF. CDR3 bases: TGTGCCAGCAGTTTAATGTCAGCGAACACTGAAGCTTTCTTT.

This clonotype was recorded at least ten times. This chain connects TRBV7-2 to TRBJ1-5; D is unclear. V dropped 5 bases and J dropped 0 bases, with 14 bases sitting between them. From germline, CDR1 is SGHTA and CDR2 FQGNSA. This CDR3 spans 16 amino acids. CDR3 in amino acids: CASSRGILYSNQPQHF. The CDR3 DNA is TGTGCCAGCAGCCGAGGGATACTGTATAGCAATCAGCCCCAGCATTTT.

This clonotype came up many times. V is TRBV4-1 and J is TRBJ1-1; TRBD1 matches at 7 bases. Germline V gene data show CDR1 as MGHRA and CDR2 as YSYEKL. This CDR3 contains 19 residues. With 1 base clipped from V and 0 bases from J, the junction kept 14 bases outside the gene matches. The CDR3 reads CASSQARQGWAAMNTEAFF. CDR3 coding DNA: TGCGCCAGCAGCCAAGCCAGACAGGGCTGGGCCGCAATGAACACTGAAGCTTTCTTT.

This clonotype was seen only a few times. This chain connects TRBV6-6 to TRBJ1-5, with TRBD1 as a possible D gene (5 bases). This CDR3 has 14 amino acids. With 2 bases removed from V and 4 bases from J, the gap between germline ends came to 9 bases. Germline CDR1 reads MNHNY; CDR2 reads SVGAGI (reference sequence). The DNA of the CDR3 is TGTGCCAGCAGTTACGGGAGGGGAAATCAGCCCCAGCATTTT. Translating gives CASSYGRGNQPQHF.

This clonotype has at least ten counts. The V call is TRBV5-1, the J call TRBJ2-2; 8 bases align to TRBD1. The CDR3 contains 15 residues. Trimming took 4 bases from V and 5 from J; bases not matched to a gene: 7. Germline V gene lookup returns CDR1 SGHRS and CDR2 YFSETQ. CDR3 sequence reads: CASSTAGTGTGELFF. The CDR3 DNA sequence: TGCGCCAGCAGCACCGCCGGGACAGGTACCGGGGAGCTGTTTTTT.

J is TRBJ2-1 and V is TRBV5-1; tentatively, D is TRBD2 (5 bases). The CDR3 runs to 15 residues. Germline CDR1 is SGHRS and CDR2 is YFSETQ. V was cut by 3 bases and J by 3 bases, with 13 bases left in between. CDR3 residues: CASSSLAQVYNEQFF. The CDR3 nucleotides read TGCGCCAGCAGCTCTCTAGCCCAAGTCTACAATGAGCAGTTCTTC.

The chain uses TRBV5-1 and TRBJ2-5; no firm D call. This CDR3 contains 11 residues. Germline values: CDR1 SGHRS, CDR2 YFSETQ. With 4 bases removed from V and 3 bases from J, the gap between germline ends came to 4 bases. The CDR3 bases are TGCGCCAGCAGCACCGAAGAGACCCAGTACTTC. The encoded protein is CASSTEETQYF. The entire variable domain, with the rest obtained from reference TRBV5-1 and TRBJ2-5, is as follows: KAGVTQTPRYLIKTRGQQVTLSCSPISGHRSVSWYQQTPGQGLQFLFEYFSETQRNKGNFPGRFSGRQFSNSRSEMNVSTLELGDSALYLCASSTEETQYFGPGTRLLVL.